A selection of T cell receptor beta chains follows, all from one sample in a study of molecular identifiers for immune sequencing clone quantification. TCRdb re-called the PCR reads through MiXCR, storing one row per CDR3 protein. The sample comprises about half a million distinct CDR3 sequences, about 25% of which are singletons, and around 0.8% rests with the top ten. Sequencing input: naive CD8+ T cells from blood, with Jurkat cell RNA spiked in. The receptors stem from a human donor in good health. Some libraries in this study had Jurkat cell RNA spiked in. Each CDR3 is given with its conserved first and last residue. Part of the rows lack a size; the others show once, few, many or a class for expanded clones.

TRBJ2-7 | TRBV7-2 | many | CASRDTSGRYEQYF
TRBJ2-1 | TRBV11-1 | many | CASSTNEQFF
TRBJ1-5 | TRBV4-1 | many | CASSQVIGNSNQPQHF
TRBJ1-4 | TRBV2 | - | CASRTPGAQLFEKLFF
TRBJ1-5 | TRBV6-2/TRBV6-3 | many | CASSYPTGQPQHF
TRBJ2-7 | TRBV10-3 | few | CAIQGLEYEQYF
TRBJ2-5 | TRBV20-1 | - | CSARDLKEETQYF
TRBJ2-1 | TRBV27 | - | CASGGLSGAYNEQFF
TRBJ2-5 | TRBV14 | few | CASSRTPGHQQETQYF
TRBJ1-5 | TRBV6-1 | few | CASSEGMAGANQPQHF
TRBJ2-3 | TRBV24-1 | many | CATAGDRADTQYF
TRBJ2-7 | TRBV11-2 | - | CASSLVVDAAEYEQYF
TRBJ2-7 | TRBV4-3 | - | CASSQGAGAAEQYF
TRBJ2-2 | TRBV4-1 | many | CASSLGVPNTGELFF
TRBJ2-6 | TRBV6-2/TRBV6-3 | few | CASSFRDRGRPGANVLTF
TRBJ2-1 | TRBV4-1 | - | CASSQARTPNEQFF
TRBJ2-2 | TRBV3-1 | few | CASRDISTPQLFF
TRBJ1-1 | TRBV12-3/TRBV12-4 | many | CASSYGRPEAFF
TRBJ1-2 | TRBV19 | - | CASSISQVYGYTF
TRBJ2-2 | TRBV4-3 | many | CASSQARLTGELFF
TRBJ2-3 | TRBV20-1 | - | CSARDFSGGLNTQYF
TRBJ2-7 | TRBV4-2 | few | CASSQETSGLYEQYF
TRBJ2-7 | TRBV28 | many | CASRTEGYEQYF
TRBJ2-7 | TRBV5-6 | - | CASSLVASAWAFSYEQYF
TRBJ2-7 | TRBV6-2/TRBV6-3 | few | CASSYVAGQGHSYEQYF
TRBJ1-1 | TRBV27 | many | CASRGVAENTEAFF
TRBJ2-5 | TRBV27 | few | CASSLAPTGLQETQYF
TRBJ1-1 | TRBV2 | - | CASRGAGAFF